These 28 T cell receptor beta chains came from one sample sequenced in a study of blood T cell repertoires in COVID-19. The repertoire was sequenced with immunoSEQ multiplex PCR; TCRdb's copy has only in-frame clones and lacks some. The table includes around 94,000 clones, roughly 86% detected once. The specimen sequenced was peripheral blood. These receptors originate from a man in his forties with active or convalescent COVID-19.

The chain carries TRBV6-5 and TRBJ1-5; tentatively, D is TRBD1 (6 bases). This CDR3 is built from 14 residues. Germline-derived CDR1 and CDR2 are MNHEY and SVGAGI. The V end lost 7 bases, the J end lost 9 bases, and 19 bases lay between the germline ends. Here the CDR3 reads CASKRGGVEAPQHF. The CDR3 region has the DNA TGTGCCAGCAAGCGAGGGGGGGTCGAGGCGCCCCAGCATTTT.

This chain connects TRBV13 to TRBJ2-7; maybe TRBD2 (6 bases). Per the germline V gene, CDR1 is PRHDT and CDR2 is FYEKMQ (reference sequence). The CDR3 is 15 residues long. V lost 3 bases, J lost 5 bases, and 17 bases lay in between. The CDR3 DNA sequence: TGTGCCAGCAGCTTGAGCGGGTCGGGCTTTAACGAGCAGTACTTC. Its protein product is CASSLSGSGFNEQYF.

The V gene is TRBV19, the J gene TRBJ1-5; 7 bases map to TRBD1. Germline V gene data show CDR1 as LNHDA and CDR2 as SQIVND (reference sequence). The CDR3 consists of 16 residues. V shed 8 bases, J shed 0 bases, and the junction held 10 bases outside the gene matches. The CDR3 region has the DNA TGTGCCAGTGAAGGTGAGGGGGCAAATAGCAATCAGCCCCAGCATTTT. It encodes CASEGEGANSNQPQHF.

This clone was counted between two and nine times. V is TRBV5-6 and J is TRBJ1-2, with TRBD1 matching 7 bases. The trim removed 3 bases at V and 4 bases at J, leaving 6 bases unmatched. The CDR3 consists of 14 residues. Germline assignment: CDR1 SGHDT and CDR2 YYEEEE. The CDR3 DNA follows: TGTGCCAGCAGCTGGGGACAGTCCTCCTATGGCTACACCTTC. Its protein product is CASSWGQSSYGYTF.

J is TRBJ2-7 and V is TRBV3-1 (or the pseudogene TRBV3-2); D may be TRBD2 (5 bases). The CDR3 runs to 13 residues. Trimming cost V 4 bases and J 6 bases, with 13 bases left between them. Germline V gene lookup returns CDR1 LGHDT and CDR2 YNNKEL (reference sequence). The CDR3, as DNA: TGTGCCAGCAGCCCCACAGAGGGCGCCGAGCAGTACTTC. As protein: CASSPTEGAEQYF.

The rearrangement links TRBV6-4 to TRBJ2-7, with 7 bases fitting TRBD1. Looked up from germline, CDR1 is MRHNA and CDR2 is SNTAGT. J was trimmed by 3 bases and V by 6 bases; bases with no gene match: 5. The CDR3 has 13 residues. CDR3 bases: TGTGCCAGCAGCGGGACAGCTTGCTACGAGCAGTACTTC. Amino acid sequence: CASSGTACYEQYF.

This sequence joins TRBV3-1 (or the pseudogene TRBV3-2) and TRBJ2-1; 9 positions match TRBD2. Looked up from germline, CDR1 is LGHDT and CDR2 is YNNKEL (reference sequence). The CDR3 runs to 16 residues. The trim removed 0 bases at V and 10 bases at J, leaving 10 bases unmatched. The DNA for the CDR3 is TGTGCCAGCAGCCAAGATCTAGGAGCGGGGGGAGGAGAGCAGTTCTTC. Amino acids: CASSQDLGAGGGEQFF.

Turning to this clone: The junction departs from the called germline gene at one end, perhaps through a read error. This chain uses TRBV30 with TRBJ2-7, with D possibly being TRBD2 (6 bases). The CDR3 covers 14 residues. Germline assignment: CDR1 GTSNPN and CDR2 SVGIG (reference sequence). The CDR3 coding sequence is TGTGCCTGGAGTGCGACGGGAGCACGATACGGGCAGTACTTC. Protein sequence: CAWSATGARYGQYF. Looking up the rest from reference TRBV30 and TRBJ2-7 gives the full variable domain: SQTIHQWPATLVQPVGSPLSLECTVEGTSNPNLYWYRQAAGRGLQLLFYSVGIGQISSEVPQNLSASRPQDRQFILSSKKLLLSDSGFYLCAWSATGARYGQYFGPGTRLTVT.

The chain is built from TRBV9 and TRBJ2-2; D is unclear. This CDR3 comprises 15 residues. Trimming pared 0 bases from V and 3 bases from J, leaving 9 bases between. Germline V CDR1 and CDR2: SGDLS, YYNGEE. CDR3 protein: CASSVGVRDTGELFF. Written as DNA, the CDR3 is TGTGCCAGCAGCGTAGGTGTGCGCGACACCGGGGAGCTGTTTTTT.

This chain connects TRBV4-2 to TRBJ1-2; no clear D gene. CDR1 is LGHNA, CDR2 YNFKEQ, per germline. V was pared by 0 bases and J by 7 bases, with 9 bases between. The CDR3 is 13 amino acids. The CDR3 loop reads CASSQEASGGYTF. The DNA for the CDR3 is TGTGCCAGCAGCCAAGAAGCCTCCGGTGGCTACACCTTC.

This sequence joins TRBV10-3 and TRBJ2-7, with D unclear. This CDR3 region has 13 residues. V lost 6 bases, J lost 1 base, and 10 bases lay in between. CDR1 is ENHRY and CDR2 is SYGVKD in the germline V gene. The CDR3 loop is CAIRGQASYEQYF. The DNA for the CDR3 is TGTGCCATCAGGGGTCAGGCTTCCTACGAGCAGTACTTC.

The V gene is TRBV9, the J gene TRBJ2-3; no clear D. This CDR3 region has 16 residues. V was shortened by 0 bases and J by 2 bases, with 13 bases between the two germline ends. CDR1 is SGDLS and CDR2 is YYNGEE in the germline V gene. CDR3: CASSVGVTSFTDTQYF. In DNA, the CDR3 is TGTGCCAGCAGCGTAGGCGTCACCTCCTTCACAGATACGCAGTATTTT. Using reference TRBV9 and TRBJ2-3 for the parts outside the CDR3, the full variable domain is DSGVTQTPKHLITATGQRVTLRCSPRSGDLSVYWYQQSLDQGLQFLIQYYNGEERAKGNILERFSAQQFPDLHSELNLSSLELGDSALYFCASSVGVTSFTDTQYFGPGTRLTVL.

This chain joins TRBV6-5 and TRBJ2-2, with TRBD1 matching over 10 bases. The CDR3 has 15 amino acids. CDR1 is MNHEY and CDR2 is SVGAGI in the germline V gene. The V and J ends lost 5 bases and 6 bases, in that order; junction bases with no gene match: 6. Here the CDR3 DNA reads TGTGCCAGCAGTAATAGACAGGGGGCAGCCGGGGAGCTGTTTTTT. Translated, it gives CASSNRQGAAGELFF.

The rearrangement joins TRBV30 to TRBJ2-3; 12 bases fit TRBD2. The CDR3 extends over 15 amino acids. V gave up 1 base and J gave up 1 base; unmatched junction bases: 0. Per the germline V gene, CDR1 is GTSNPN and CDR2 is SVGIG (reference sequence). CDR3 sequence (DNA): TGTGCCTGGAGTGGACTAGCGGGGGGCACAGATACGCAGTATTTT. Amino acids: CAWSGLAGGTDTQYF.

The rearrangement uses TRBV10-1 and TRBJ2-3; D might be TRBD1 (5 bases). Trimming left V 8 bases short and J 2 bases short, with 17 bases between. Germline assignment: CDR1 WNHNN and CDR2 SYGVQD (reference sequence). This CDR3 is 15 amino acids long. CDR3: CASRRGTGSTDTQYF. The CDR3 DNA is TGCGCCAGCCGTAGAGGAACAGGCTCCACAGATACGCAGTATTTT.

V gene TRBV10-3 combines with J gene TRBJ2-7; D might be TRBD1 (6 bases). Germline CDR1 ENHRY, CDR2 SYGVKD. The CDR3 loop spans 16 amino acids. Between the trimmed V and J ends, which lost 4 bases and 2 bases, there was a span of 18 bases. CDR3 coding DNA: TGTGCCATCAGTGCGAAAGCCTTGGGGGCCGCCTACGAGCAGTACTTC. It encodes CAISAKALGAAYEQYF.

The rearrangement links TRBV13 to TRBJ2-1, with D perhaps matching TRBD1 (5 bases). The germline V gene encodes CDR1 PRHDT and CDR2 FYEKMQ (reference sequence). V dropped 4 bases and J dropped 7 bases, with 17 bases sitting between them. The CDR3 covers 15 residues. The CDR3 is CASSSLGSGMNEQFF. Here the CDR3 DNA reads TGTGCCAGCAGCTCTCTGGGGTCAGGGATGAATGAGCAGTTCTTC.

This chain uses TRBV11-2 with TRBJ2-3; TRBD2 aligns across 8 bases. Per germline, CDR1 SGHAT and CDR2 FQNNGV. This CDR3 region has 15 residues. Trimming cost V 4 bases and J 2 bases; bases outside gene matches: 5. Here the CDR3 DNA reads TGTGCCAGCAGCTCAGCGGGGGCAACCACAGATACGCAGTATTTT. Encoded protein: CASSSAGATTDTQYF.

The sample holds a few counts of this clone. The CDR3 loop reads CAWSTKGQGFGETQYF. The CDR3 bases are TGTGCCTGGAGTACTAAGGGACAGGGGTTTGGGGAGACCCAGTACTTC. The chain uses TRBV30 and TRBJ2-5; 10 bases are a match to TRBD1. Germline V CDR1 and CDR2: GTSNPN, SVGIG (reference sequence). The CDR3 runs 16 residues. J was trimmed by 5 bases and V by 2 bases; bases with no gene match: 11. The complete variable domain, with remaining parts taken from reference TRBV30 and TRBJ2-5, reads SQTIHQWPATLVQPVGSPLSLECTVEGTSNPNLYWYRQAAGRGLQLLFYSVGIGQISSEVPQNLSASRPQDRQFILSSKKLLLSDSGFYLCAWSTKGQGFGETQYFGPGTRLLVL.

The V gene is TRBV18, the J gene TRBJ1-2; TRBD1 matches at 8 bases. V was pared by 2 bases and J by 5 bases, with 10 bases of the junction left unmatched. CDR1 and CDR2 (germline): KGHSH, LQKENI. This CDR3 has 16 residues. This CDR3 reads CASSPEVTGGRYGYTF. The DNA of the CDR3 is TGTGCCAGCTCACCAGAGGTCACAGGGGGAAGATATGGCTACACCTTC. Filled out from reference TRBV18 and TRBJ1-2, the complete variable domain reads NAGVMQNPRHLVRRRGQEARLRCSPMKGHSHVYWYRQLPEEGLKFMVYLQKENIIDESGMPKERFSAEFPKEGPSILRIQQVVRGDSAAYFCASSPEVTGGRYGYTFGSGTRLTVV.

This chain links TRBV10-1 with TRBJ1-4; D may be TRBD1 (6 bases). This CDR3 has 15 amino acids. Germline-derived CDR1 and CDR2 are WNHNN and SYGVQD (reference sequence). V was cut by 4 bases and J by 7 bases, with 16 bases left in between. CDR3 region: CASSGGHHGGEKLFF. The CDR3, as DNA: TGCGCCAGCAGTGGGGGACATCACGGCGGTGAAAAACTGTTTTTT.

The chain recombines TRBV7-9 with TRBJ2-2; possible D gene TRBD1, 6 bases. Trimming cost V 5 bases and J 3 bases, with 13 bases left between them. CDR1 and CDR2 from the germline V gene are SEHNR and FQNEAQ (reference sequence). This CDR3 is 15 amino acids long. The CDR3 spells CASSVRGPDTGELFF. The CDR3 DNA sequence: TGTGCCAGCAGCGTCAGGGGCCCGGACACCGGGGAGCTGTTTTTT.

V usage is TRBV5-8 and J usage is TRBJ2-1; TRBD2 matches 9 bases. Trimming took 4 bases from V and 2 from J; bases not matched to a gene: 7. The V gene's germline CDR1 is SGHTS and CDR2 YDEGEE. The CDR3 consists of 16 residues. For the CDR3, the DNA is TGTGCCAGCAGCCCAGATAGACTAGCGGCCTACAATGAGCAGTTCTTC. It specifies CASSPDRLAAYNEQFF.

The chain combines TRBV11-3 with TRBJ1-2; 8 bases line up with TRBD1. V lost 7 bases and J lost 4; bases outside the gene matches: 20. Germline V gene sequence: CDR1 SGHNT, CDR2 YENEEA. The CDR3 consists of 18 residues. CDR3 loop: CASTTPPFQGAEGYGYTF. DNA for the CDR3: TGTGCCAGCACCACGCCCCCTTTCCAGGGGGCGGAAGGCTATGGCTACACCTTC.

J is TRBJ1-5 and V is TRBV18, with 7 bases identical to TRBD1. Germline lookup yields CDR1 KGHSH and CDR2 LQKENI. V lost 1 base, J lost 0 bases, and 6 bases stayed unmatched. The CDR3 covers 17 residues. For the CDR3, the DNA is TGTGCCAGCTCACCACAGCCAGGGGGTTATAGCAATCAGCCCCAGCATTTT. Amino acid sequence: CASSPQPGGYSNQPQHF.

V usage is TRBV14 and J usage is TRBJ2-1; no clear D. Germline V gene sequence: CDR1 SGHDN, CDR2 FVKESK. V gave up 0 bases and J gave up 13 bases, with 7 bases separating them. This CDR3 is built from 11 residues. CDR3 DNA sequence: TGTGCCAGCAGCCAAGAGAGAGCCCAGTTCTTC. Amino acid sequence: CASSQERAQFF.

This rearrangement joins TRBV6-1 to TRBJ2-1; TRBD2 aligns across 8 bases. Unmatched junction bases numbered 8, after V lost 3 bases and J lost 10 bases. CDR3 length: 14 residues. Germline V gives CDR1 MNHNS, CDR2 SASEGT. This CDR3 is CASSEGTSLREQFF. The CDR3 region has the DNA TGTGCCAGCAGTGAGGGGACTAGTCTTAGGGAGCAGTTCTTC.

This chain links TRBV6-5 with TRBJ1-5; D is unclear. The CDR3 covers 13 residues. Germline CDR1 and CDR2: MNHEY and SVGAGI. Trimming took off 5 bases at V and 3 bases at J, with 8 bases between the two ends. The CDR3 DNA follows: TGTGCCAGCAGTCTACTGTCCAATCAGCCCCAGCATTTT. This encodes CASSLLSNQPQHF.